One sample yielded the 23 T cell receptor beta chains listed below, sequenced in a study of T cell responses to AZD1222 COVID-19 vaccine. Profiled with immunoSEQ multiplex PCR; TCRdb holds only in-frame clones, not every one. The repertoire holds tens of thousands of clones, with about nine tenths as singletons. The sample consisted of peripheral blood, taken 28 days after the second AZD1222 dose. All receptors derive from an adult who received the AZD1222 COVID-19 vaccine.

This sequence joins TRBV3-1 (or the pseudogene TRBV3-2) and TRBJ1-4; D remains unclear. CDR1 is LGHDT and CDR2 is YNNKEL in the germline V gene (reference sequence). CDR3 length: 14 amino acids. V was trimmed by 3 bases and J by 4 bases, leaving 9 bases between them. The CDR3 sequence: CASSHGGGNEKLFF. DNA for the CDR3: TGTGCCAGCAGCCATGGTGGCGGTAATGAAAAACTGTTTTTT.

The chain recombines TRBV14 with TRBJ2-3, with 10 bases identical to TRBD1. The CDR3 covers 16 residues. The V and J ends lost 4 bases and 2 bases, in that order; junction bases with no gene match: 6. From germline, CDR1 is SGHDN and CDR2 FVKESK. The CDR3 DNA reads TGTGCCAGCAGCCTTCGACAGGGGGCTGTCACAGATACGCAGTATTTT. It is translated as CASSLRQGAVTDTQYF.

CDR3 in DNA: TGTGCCAGCAGTTTAGAGGGCGAGATTTCACCCCTCCACTTT. Its protein is CASSLEGEISPLHF. This rearrangement joins TRBV27 to TRBJ1-6; D is unclear. Germline V gives CDR1 MNHEY, CDR2 SMNVEV (reference sequence). V was shortened by 2 bases and J by 9 bases, with 11 bases between the two germline ends. The CDR3 extends over 14 amino acids.

The gene calls are TRBV5-4 and TRBJ1-6, with no clear D. The CDR3 runs to 13 residues. Looked up from germline, CDR1 is SGHNT and CDR2 is YYREEE (reference sequence). V lost 7 bases and J 6 bases, leaving 11 bases between the germline ends. This chain's CDR3 is CASGQAANSPLHF. In DNA form, the CDR3 reads TGTGCCAGCGGGCAGGCGGCTAATTCACCCCTCCACTTT.

CDR3 protein: CASSDRGQQETQYF. CDR3 nucleotides: TGCGCCAGCAGCGACCGAGGGCAGCAAGAGACCCAGTACTTC. V usage is TRBV5-1 and J usage is TRBJ2-5, with D perhaps matching TRBD2 (5 bases). Germline V gene lookup returns CDR1 SGHRS and CDR2 YFSETQ. The CDR3 has 14 residues. The ends were cut back, 4 bases at V and 2 bases at J, with 12 bases in the middle.

This clone was seen a single time. The gene calls are TRBV5-4 and TRBJ1-4, with TRBD1 identical over 8 bases. This CDR3 has 15 residues. The J segment lost 7 bases and the V segment lost 4 bases, leaving 9 bases of the junction unmatched. Germline CDR1 reads SGHNT; CDR2 reads YYREEE (reference sequence). The CDR3 region is CASSPGGKEGEKLFF. The CDR3 DNA reads TGTGCCAGCAGCCCAGGGGGCAAAGAGGGTGAAAAACTGTTTTTT.

The genes are TRBV7-9 and TRBJ1-1; D perhaps matches TRBD1 (5 bases). This CDR3 has 14 residues. The germline V and J ends were trimmed by 4 bases and 3 bases, with 12 bases remaining between them. The germline V gene has CDR1 SEHNR and CDR2 FQNEAQ (reference sequence). The DNA for the CDR3 is TGTGCCAGCAGCTCACGACAGATGGACACTGAAGCTTTCTTT. It specifies CASSSRQMDTEAFF.

This chain joins TRBV13 and TRBJ2-7, with TRBD2 matching over 9 bases. With V trimmed by 3 bases and J by 0 bases, 12 bases remained unmatched. CDR3 length: 18 amino acids. Germline CDR1 is PRHDT and CDR2 is FYEKMQ (reference sequence). The CDR3 region is CASSLPAWERGDSYEQYF. The CDR3 DNA follows: TGTGCCAGCAGCTTGCCCGCTTGGGAGCGGGGGGACTCCTACGAGCAGTACTTC.

The chain uses TRBV6-5 and TRBJ1-6; unclear D gene. This CDR3 has 14 amino acids. Trimming stripped 6 bases from V and 7 bases from J, with 13 bases between. CDR1 and CDR2 (germline): MNHEY, SVGAGI. This CDR3 is CASRPVGSNSPLHF. CDR3 sequence (DNA): TGTGCCAGCAGACCCGTTGGTTCGAATTCACCCCTCCACTTT.

The CDR3 spells CATSDASFGTGELFF. CDR3 DNA: TGTGCCACCAGTGATGCGAGTTTTGGCACCGGGGAGCTGTTTTTT. The gene calls are TRBV24-1 and TRBJ2-2; D is undetermined. This CDR3 is built from 15 residues. V was cut by 3 bases and J by 4 bases, with 11 bases left in between. Germline CDR1 and CDR2: KGHDR and SFDVKD.

The chain is built from TRBV11-2 and TRBJ1-1, with 7 positions matching TRBD1. CDR3 length equals 13 residues. Germline V gene data show CDR1 as SGHAT and CDR2 as FQNNGV. The DNA for the CDR3 is TGTACAAGTGGCAGGGGGGGGAGCACTGAAGCTTTCTTT. Protein: CTSGRGGSTEAFF.

V and J are TRBV7-2 and TRBJ2-5; 13 bases align to TRBD2. In germline, CDR1 is SGHTA, CDR2 FQGNSA. The CDR3 runs 15 residues. V lost 1 base, J lost 6 bases, and 2 bases stayed unmatched. The CDR3 bases are TGTGCCAGCAGCTTAGTACTAGCGGGGGGGCAGACCCAGTACTTC. Translation gives CASSLVLAGGQTQYF.

A few counts support this clone. The junction does not match germline at one end; this may be a read error. This sequence joins TRBV19 and TRBJ1-2, with D tentatively TRBD1 (6 bases). CDR3 length: 12 amino acids. The germline gives CDR1 LNHDA, CDR2 SQIVND (reference sequence). The CDR3 sequence is CAYTGTKPLRAF. The DNA for the CDR3 is TGTGCCTATACCGGGACAAAGCCCCTCCGGGCCTTC.

The chain recombines TRBV11-2 with TRBJ2-5; the D gene is possibly TRBD2 (6 bases). V shed 3 bases and J shed 4 bases, with 18 bases lying between them. Germline assignment: CDR1 SGHAT and CDR2 FQNNGV. The CDR3 contains 16 residues. CDR3 nucleotide sequence: TGTGCCAGCAGCTTGGAGGGTTGGGGTACTGGAGAGACCCAGTACTTC. It yields the protein CASSLEGWGTGETQYF.

The CDR3 is CASSRVADYNEQFF. The CDR3 bases are TGTGCCAGCAGTCGGGTAGCCGACTACAATGAGCAGTTCTTC. This chain uses TRBV27 with TRBJ2-1; D not certain. Germline CDR1 is MNHEY and CDR2 is SMNVEV (reference sequence). V shed 5 bases and J shed 3 bases, with 11 bases lying between them. The CDR3 is 14 residues long.

The table lists this clone with a count of one. This chain links TRBV7-8 with TRBJ2-7, with D possibly being TRBD2 (6 bases). V was trimmed by 5 bases and J by 1 base, leaving 12 bases between them. Germline V gene lookup returns CDR1 SGHVS and CDR2 FQNEAQ. This CDR3 has 14 residues. The CDR3 region has the DNA TGTGCCAGCAGCCCCTACGGGGGTTCCTACGAGCAGTACTTC. It codes for CASSPYGGSYEQYF.

V and J are TRBV28 and TRBJ2-7, with TRBD1 as a possible D gene (7 bases). The V and J ends lost 6 bases and 1 base respectively, with 16 bases between them. CDR1 is MDHEN and CDR2 is SYDVKM in the germline V gene. This CDR3 comprises 15 residues. The CDR3 region is CASSHGQEGSYEQYF. CDR3 DNA: TGTGCCAGCAGCCACGGACAGGAGGGATCCTACGAGCAGTACTTC.

This clone was detected a few times. The chain has TRBV7-3 and TRBJ2-1; D call uncertain. Germline lookup yields CDR1 SGHTA and CDR2 FQGTGA. V shed 6 bases and J shed 7 bases, with 19 bases lying between them. The CDR3 has 15 residues. The CDR3 loop is CASRARASGSNEQFF. The CDR3 region has the DNA TGTGCCAGCAGGGCCCGGGCCTCAGGATCGAATGAGCAGTTCTTC.

The chain uses TRBV11-2 and TRBJ2-7, with D unclear. Deletions cut 1 base from V and 1 base from J, with 5 bases between. The CDR3 extends over 13 amino acids. Germline loops: CDR1 SGHAT, CDR2 FQNNGV. Written as DNA, the CDR3 is TGTGCCAGCAGCTTAGGCTATTCCTACGAGCAGTACTTC. This translates into CASSLGYSYEQYF.

The chain uses TRBV7-6 and TRBJ2-7; D remains unclear. CDR1 is SGHVS and CDR2 is FNYEAQ in the germline V gene. This CDR3 has 12 residues. V dropped 1 base and J dropped 6 bases, with 7 bases sitting between them. CDR3 in DNA: TGTGCCAGCAGCTTAGAATTCGGCGAGCAGTACTTC. It codes for CASSLEFGEQYF.

V and J are TRBV6-2 or TRBV6-3 and TRBJ2-5; 10 positions agree with TRBD2. The CDR3 totals 16 residues. CDR1 MNHEY and CDR2 SVGEGT come from the germline V gene. After removal of 5 bases from V and 5 bases from J, the junction contained 11 bases not matched to a gene. CDR3 amino acids: CASSTPGLASRETQYF. CDR3 DNA: TGTGCCAGCAGTACACCGGGACTAGCGAGTCGGGAGACCCAGTACTTC.

The chain is built from TRBV6-2 or TRBV6-3 and TRBJ1-1; 10 nucleotides agree with TRBD1. This CDR3 is built from 15 residues. V trimming: 0 bases; J trimming: 6 bases; junction bases outside the gene matches: 4. Germline V lookup: CDR1 MNHEY, CDR2 SVGEGT. The CDR3 nucleotides read TGTGCCAGCAGTTACTCCCGGACAGGGGGTCCTGAAGCTTTCTTT. Protein sequence: CASSYSRTGGPEAFF.

V and J are TRBV6-5 and TRBJ1-1; D is perhaps TRBD1 (6 bases). The germline V gene encodes CDR1 MNHEY and CDR2 SVGAGI. V lost 0 bases and J lost 7, with 12 bases in between. The CDR3 has 14 residues. DNA for the CDR3: TGTGCCAGCAGTTACTCGGACTCGACAGGTGAAGCTTTCTTT. Translating it yields CASSYSDSTGEAFF.